The present TCR beta chain was sequenced within a study of technical replicates of blood from a handful of donors. Some clones are missing from TCRdb's copy, which holds only in-frame ones; the method was immunoSEQ multiplex PCR. Of under 95,000 clones listed, approximately 94% are singletons. This clonotype originated in a human donor in good health. Sequenced material: T cells isolated from PBMCs.

Here the CDR3 reads CASSSGGFLTDTQYF. CDR3 nucleotides: TGTGCCAGCAGTTCAGGGGGTTTTTTGACAGATACGCAGTATTTT. V gene TRBV28 combines with J gene TRBJ2-3; 7 bases map to TRBD1. Looked up from germline, CDR1 is MDHEN and CDR2 is SYDVKM. With 4 bases clipped from V and 3 bases from J, the junction kept 7 bases outside the gene matches. This CDR3 region has 15 residues.